This TCR beta chain was recorded in a study of cytomegalovirus exposure and HLA in healthy donors (dated by TCRdb to the late 2010s). Notes on the research overall: An earlier analysis of 587 of the donors reported about 290 Gb of sequence data and roughly 110 million unique TCR beta sequences from 150 million to 200 million T cells. About 300 gigabases of sequencing data and roughly 90 million unique TCR sequences were included in an early release covering roughly 600 HLA-typed donors. Of the roughly 400 genotyped donors, 70% to 90% were placed in the genetic ancestry cluster associated with self-reported Caucasian donors. The study was designed to test whether signatures of past pathogen exposure could be identified by cataloging public T cell receptors. The study used immunosequencing to profile the T cell repertoires of 600 to 850 subjects and linked those repertoires to cytomegalovirus serostatus. Besides the first cohort of approximately 710 subjects, a separate validation cohort made up of 120 different subjects was used. To predict cytomegalovirus infection status, the study combined high-throughput TCR immunosequencing, statistical association of individual TCRs with disease status, and machine learning. To study patterns of TCR occurrence, a later analysis re-analyzed previously published TCR beta repertoires from around 700 donors and added high-resolution HLA genotyping. Rather than drawing on any new phenotypic data, the later analysis identified candidate immune exposures from TCR beta sequences and the way those sequences occurred across donors. To decide whether each TCR beta V gene segment behaved as functional or pseudogenic, an earlier analysis of approximately 600 of the donors relied on high-throughput TCR beta sequencing. Donor age, sex, ethnicity and CMV serostatus were compiled alongside the repertoire data. A later genetic analysis took genome-wide SNP genotypes for about three fifths of the 666 donors and used that subset as a discovery cohort. Every discovery cohort repertoire had been produced on one sequencing platform. Both class I and class II loci were covered by HLA typing, at four-digit resolution. The number of donors typed differed by locus, with 629-630 for A, B, C, DRB1 and DQB1, more than 500 for DQA1, 600 to 610 for DPA1, and roughly 450 for DPB1. Roughly 5 DR-DQ haplotypes were treated as single units for association and clustering because of strong linkage in the cohort. Across about 380 genotyped donors of the cohort, an average of about 240,000 unique TCR beta nucleotide sequences per donor were sequenced, and roughly 18% of those sequences were non-productive. Broad study findings and their caveats: Compared with the 666-donor mean, donors in an Asian-associated ancestry cluster had fewer N-insertions in productive TCRs, according to a later genetic analysis. In a later analysis, HLA-associated TCR beta chains were found to be more clonally expanded and to have lower generation probabilities than equally common non-associated chains. According to a later analysis, TCR association rates differed among HLA loci, with DRB1 alleles showing the most associated TCRs and HLA-C alleles showing the fewest. A further reported finding was that TCR beta sequences accurately predicted the HLA-A and HLA-B alleles for most subjects in the first cohort. In an earlier analysis of 450 to 750 of the donors, most TCR beta V segments appeared in productive rearrangements about 90% or about 30% of the time, broadly matching IMGT annotations. A total of 164 TCR beta chains were listed by the study as associated with cytomegalovirus. Because counts were too low, under 20 rarely observed V segments, including chromosome 9 orphons, were left out of the earlier analysis of roughly 600 of the donors. The authors suggested that the approach could potentially be extended to other disease states and immunological phenotypes. A few of the identified cytomegalovirus-associated TCR beta chains were confirmed in vitro to be specific for cytomegalovirus antigens. In a later analysis, 16,951 TCR beta sequences were associated with specific HLA alleles at a false discovery rate of 0.05. An association between a missense DCLRE1C variant and V-gene and J-gene trimming of TCR beta chains was found in a later genetic analysis and replicated in an independent cohort. Roughly uniform sequencing depth across donors was assumed in presence/absence analyses, although this assumption may not hold. Across donors, most TCR sequences were observed very rarely, whereas some public TCRs were present in many individuals. Several of the top co-occurrence clusters appeared to be linked to parvovirus B19, influenza, CMV and Epstein-Barr virus, according to a later analysis. Some IMGT-functional V segments, including TRBV6-2 and TRBV6-3, could not be told apart with the 87-base-pair reads, so those segments were excluded. When HLA alleles, especially DR and DQ, strongly co-occurred, TCR associations were difficult to assign to individual alleles. CMV serostatus was the only immune exposure information available for the cohort. Only TCR beta chains were sequenced in this cohort, and the absence of alpha or paired-chain data limited detectable features. Linkage disequilibrium might explain the correlated functional status among segregating V segments, but an unknown experimental factor could not be ruled out. According to a later analysis, most CMV-associated TCR beta chains appeared to be HLA-restricted, and the HLA associations seemed to be driven largely by CMV exposure. HLA typing was unavailable for some donors at each locus, so association tests used only the typed subset. A cluster of highly shared sequence variants was judged likely to be a technical artifact of the sequencing pipeline. Cytomegalovirus status was reported to be diagnosed by the classifier with high specificity and sensitivity in both the original and validation cohorts.

The germline V gene specifies SGHVS as CDR1 and FQNEAQ as CDR2. At the junction V is shortened by 3 bases and J by 3 bases; bases outside the gene matches: 5. Measured from the cysteine to the phenylalanine, the CDR3 is 15 residues long. Only the CDR3 portion is preserved as DNA: 45 bases, with reading frame beginning at the first base. The cohort was made up of under 800 healthy bone marrow donors. At the time of sampling, every cohort member was nominally healthy, though immune exposures that went unrecorded were likely present. The donor tested CMV seronegative and was one of the 352 seronegative cohort members. A peripheral blood sample was provided by each donor, and peripheral blood mononuclear cells were used for TCR beta sequencing. Genomic DNA was extracted from the blood cell samples with the Qiagen DNeasy Blood Extraction Kit. The receptor library was made with the immunoSEQ multiplex PCR assay. A mixture of 60 forward primers for TCR Vbeta segments and 13 reverse primers for TCR Jbeta segments was used in the multiplex PCR. A multiplex PCR assay on genomic DNA amplified the CDR3 region of rearranged TCR beta genes. The amplified TCR beta libraries were sequenced on the Illumina HiSeq System as 87-base-pair reads. The paper's processing steps were these. In a later analysis, 80 million or so unique TCR beta chains were counted across the approximately 640 repertoires, and roughly 10 million of these chains were shared by at least two donors. A nearest-neighbor algorithm error-corrected the raw reads and collapsed the reads into unique sequences, merging closely related sequences to remove PCR and sequencing errors. V, D and J gene segments were assigned by aligning CDR3 sequences to IMGT reference sequences. For a sequence to be retained, a match of at least six nucleotides to both a V gene segment and a J gene segment was required. Rearrangements were called productive when the CDR3 lacked stop codons and stayed in frame with V and J; all others were non-productive. CDR3 was defined by IMGT convention, running from the second conserved V-encoded cysteine to the conserved J-encoded phenylalanine. The earlier analysis of 587 of the donors excluded sequences that lacked an unambiguous match to a single V gene segment. An earlier analysis of 500 to 700 of the donors classified V segments as functional when productive rearrangements were above 56.7% and as segregating when the standard deviation between donors was above 5%. A statistical classification framework was built for diagnosing cytomegalovirus status from the catalog of TCR beta chain sequences. In a later analysis, TCR nucleotide sequences were compared against IMGT/GENE-DB human TR gene sequences so that V and J genes could be assigned. The TCRdist pipeline was used in a later analysis to assign CDR3 sequences and most-parsimonious VDJ recombination scenarios. In a later analysis, each TCR beta chain was defined by its CDR3 amino acid sequence together with its V-gene family, and reads without a unique V-gene family were excluded. As a way to deal with suspected cross-contamination and a sequencing artifact, a later analysis dropped 450 to 700 nucleotide sequences that were highly shared and had low generation probability. A later analysis calculated a clonal expansion index for each public chain from normalized within-repertoire ranks of inferred template counts. In a later analysis, generation probabilities were computed using a VDJ recombination model fitted to out-of-frame rearrangements, and the results were checked against IGoR. In a later analysis, hypergeometric tests were used to score TCR-TCR, TCR-HLA and TCR-CMV co-occurrence, with a repertoire-size bias correction applied to TCR pairs. False discovery rates were estimated in a later analysis by permuting HLA or CMV assignments 20 times. In a later analysis, co-occurring TCRs were grouped using DBSCAN, and TCRdist sequence similarity was added for clustering within HLA-allele-positive subsets. For co-occurrence clustering, repertoires with fewer than 30,000 or more than 120,000 public chains were excluded, along with 4 to 6 repertoires with anomalous nucleotide sharing. TCRdb obtained this table from immuneACCESS and retained in-frame rearrangements with V and J assigned. These tables miss some clones; where compared with another copy, unresolved V genes account for less than half of the shortfall, and the remainder is unexplained. That table gives V, J and clone size, and the DNA gave D and trimming. This sample is represented by over 30,000 clones; approximately 82% of them were singletons. In total, the top ten clones hold about 4% of the sample.

About this clone: This clone's antigen is unknown. No qualities accompany the bases; no much larger clone lies one base away.

The receptor's source is a woman between 18 and 29 years old in good health and CMV-seronegative. The sequence is built from TRBV7-8 and TRBJ1-3, with 7 bases aligning to TRBD1. The sequencing input was PBMCs. This receptor has the CDR3 CASSFTGTVGNTIYF. Here is the DNA: TGTGCCAGCAGCTTTACCGGGACAGTTGGAAACACCATATATTTT.